Below are 13 T cell receptor beta chains sequenced from a single sample in a study of Graves' ophthalmopathy and Graves' hyperthyroidism (dated by TCRdb to the late 2010s). TCRdb lists the instrument as Illumina HiSeq 2000. TCR beta CDR3 regions were amplified from RNA transcripts for repertoire sequencing. The first round was an RT-PCR using HTBI primers with the Qiagen OneStep RT-PCR kit, and this first round was followed by a second-round multiplex PCR, then size selection and purification. TCRdb passed the public sequencing reads through fastp at Q25 and MiXCR, retaining productive beta sequences. Here each entry gathers all rows of one CDR3 protein and keeps the most common genes and DNA. This sample is represented by about 390,000 distinct CDR3 sequences; 15% to 19% of them were singletons. Around 6.6% of the sample is taken by the ten largest. The sequenced material came from peripheral blood. The origin of the receptors is a woman aged 18-30 years with stable Graves' hyperthyroidism. Donor details come from another sample of the same person, matched by shared clones.

This clonotype was observed at least ten times. The chain couples TRBV19 to TRBJ1-2; D is unresolved. The V gene lost 9 bases and the J gene lost 5 bases, with 10 bases spanning the gap. Germline V gene lookup returns CDR1 LNHDA and CDR2 SQIVND (reference sequence). This CDR3 spans 11 amino acids. The CDR3 sequence: CASEETYGYTF. The CDR3 DNA is TGTGCCAGCGAGGAAACTTATGGCTACACCTTC.

This clonotype was seen repeatedly, ten times or more. The rearrangement joins TRBV5-1 to TRBJ2-7; D not certain. The CDR3 contains 14 residues. The germline V gene encodes CDR1 SGHRS and CDR2 YFSETQ. V was clipped by 0 bases and J by 7 bases, with 14 bases between them. The CDR3 region is CASSLGEVFWEQYF. The DNA of the CDR3 is TGCGCCAGCAGCTTGGGAGAGGTGTTCTGGGAGCAGTACTTC.

This clonotype was observed once. Just one base apart from a much larger clone, this may be a read error. The chain recombines TRBV6-1 with TRBJ1-2; 8 bases align to TRBD1. The germline V gene encodes CDR1 MNHNS and CDR2 SASEGT. The CDR3 totals 13 residues. After removal of 6 bases from V and 8 bases from J, the junction contained 8 bases not matched to a gene. CDR3 bases: TGTGCCAGCAGCATGGACAGGGTAGAGGGCTACACCTTC. This translates into CASSMDRVEGYTF.

This clonotype has ten or more counts. In DNA, the CDR3 is TGTGCCAGCGATAGAGGACAGGGGGCCAACCAGTCACCCCTCCACTTT. It encodes CASDRGQGANQSPLHF. The chain joins TRBV19 to TRBJ1-6; 11 nucleotides agree with TRBD1. Germline V CDR1 and CDR2: LNHDA, SQIVND (reference sequence). CDR3 size: 16 residues. J gave up 10 bases and V 9 bases, and 14 bases lay outside the gene matches.

This clonotype has a handful of counts. J is TRBJ1-2 and V is TRBV5-1, with D unresolved. The germline V and J ends were trimmed by 0 bases and 3 bases, with 3 bases remaining between them. There are 12 residues in the CDR3. Per germline, CDR1 SGHRS and CDR2 YFSETQ. CDR3 loop: CASSLADYGYTF. As DNA, the CDR3 is TGCGCCAGCAGCTTGGCGGACTATGGCTACACCTTC.

The sample holds a few counts of this clonotype. The V and J genes are TRBV4-3 and TRBJ2-4, with 11 nucleotides matching TRBD2. CDR3 length: 16 amino acids. Germline lookup yields CDR1 LGHNA and CDR2 YSLEER. Germline trimming cut 1 base from V and 9 bases from J; bases unmatched to any gene: 8. The CDR3 DNA sequence: TGCGCCAGCAGCCAAGGACTAGCGGGATTCCAGGGCATTCAGTACTTC. Encoded protein: CASSQGLAGFQGIQYF.

Ten or more counts support this clonotype. CDR3 nucleotide sequence: TGTGCCAGCAGCCGGGGGGGGAGGTCACCCCTCCACTTT. Translated: CASSRGGRSPLHF. The V call is TRBV7-2, the J call TRBJ1-6; D perhaps matches TRBD1 (5 bases). The CDR3 totals 13 residues. CDR1 is SGHTA, CDR2 FQGNSA, per germline. V was clipped by 5 bases and J by 10 bases, with 12 bases between them.

This clonotype was recorded many times. The chain couples TRBV3-1 to TRBJ1-5; perhaps TRBD1 as D (6 bases). V lost 0 bases and J 4 bases, leaving 10 bases between the germline ends. The CDR3 has 15 amino acids. CDR1 and CDR2 from the germline V gene are LGHDT and YNNKEL (reference sequence). CDR3 coding DNA: TGTGCCAGCAGCCAAGAGCAGGGGAGAAATCAGCCCCAGCATTTT. It translates to CASSQEQGRNQPQHF.

This chain joins TRBV5-1 and TRBJ1-1; D possibly corresponds to TRBD1 (5 bases). Between the trimmed V and J ends, which lost 0 bases and 11 bases, there was a span of 14 bases. From germline, CDR1 is SGHRS and CDR2 YFSETQ. This CDR3 comprises 13 residues. The chain's CDR3 is CASSLGGSGYAFF. The CDR3 region has the DNA TGCGCCAGCAGCTTGGGGGGATCAGGGTACGCTTTCTTT.

This clonotype was observed at least ten times. The V call is TRBV20-1, the J call TRBJ1-2; 8 bases are a match to TRBD1. The trim removed 0 bases at V and 5 bases at J, leaving 8 bases unmatched. This CDR3 has 15 residues. Germline lookup yields CDR1 DFQATT and CDR2 SNEGSKA (reference sequence). In DNA, the CDR3 is TGCAGTGCTAGAGACCCCAGGGGGCTCTTGTATGGCTACACCTTC. Protein sequence: CSARDPRGLLYGYTF.

At least ten counts were recorded for this clonotype. This chain connects TRBV5-8 to TRBJ1-2; TRBD1 aligns across 8 bases. Germline trimming cut 6 bases from V and 1 base from J; bases unmatched to any gene: 11. The CDR3 sequence is 16 residues long. Germline V gives CDR1 SGHTS, CDR2 YDEGEE. The CDR3 here is CASNPSWGQDNYGYTF. The CDR3 bases are TGTGCCAGCAACCCCTCCTGGGGACAGGATAACTATGGCTACACCTTC.

This clonotype was picked up many times. V usage is TRBV29-1 and J usage is TRBJ1-2; 7 nucleotides match TRBD1. The CDR3 is 13 amino acids. The V and J ends lost 5 bases and 3 bases, in that order; junction bases with no gene match: 6. The germline V gene encodes CDR1 SQVTM and CDR2 ANQGSEA. The CDR3 reads CSVIRTGDYGYTF. The CDR3 coding sequence is TGCAGCGTTATCCGGACAGGAGACTATGGCTACACCTTC.

The rearrangement links TRBV4-2 to TRBJ1-3; D is undetermined. This CDR3 region has 16 residues. CDR1 is LGHNA and CDR2 is YNFKEQ in the germline V gene. Trimming cost V 1 base and J 4 bases, with 14 bases left between them. CDR3 bases: TGTGCCAGCAGCCAAGTTCAAGGGTTGGGAGGAAACACCATATATTTT. Translating gives CASSQVQGLGGNTIYF.